A single sample gave rise to the 23 T cell receptor beta chains below, sequenced in a study of T-cell reconstitution after alpha-beta-depleted transplantation in children. As it was prepared, the TCRbeta library received unique molecular identifiers. Each CDR3 protein is one row after TCRdb ran MiXCR on the PCR reads. There are nearly 550,000 distinct CDR3 sequences in the sample; approximately 16% occur only once, and 3% to 4% lies in the top ten. The specimen was PBMCs from the stem cell graft donor, collected from the stem cell graft. The receptors here all came from a human donor who donated a stem cell graft to a child with acute lymphoblastic leukemia.

This clonotype has just a few counts. The chain recombines TRBV28 with TRBJ1-2, with 8 bases aligning to TRBD1. The trim removed 6 bases at V and 8 bases at J, leaving 14 bases unmatched. This CDR3 has 15 residues. Germline loops: CDR1 MDHEN, CDR2 SYDVKM. CDR3 protein: CASSLGTGREVGYTF. The DNA for the CDR3 is TGTGCCAGCAGCCTAGGGACAGGCCGGGAAGTCGGCTACACCTTC.

The V gene is TRBV20-1, the J gene TRBJ2-2; D is unresolved. Germline V lookup: CDR1 DFQATT, CDR2 SNEGSKA (reference sequence). The CDR3 is 12 residues long. V lost 1 base and J 3 bases, leaving 3 bases between the germline ends. CDR3 nucleotides: TGCAGTGCTAGAGGACACACCGGGGAGCTGTTTTTT. Translated: CSARGHTGELFF.

This clonotype was recorded a few times. V is TRBV10-3 and J is TRBJ1-4, with 8 bases fitting TRBD1. Germline loops: CDR1 ENHRY, CDR2 SYGVKD. The V segment lost 8 bases and the J segment 5 bases; nucleotides outside the gene matches: 7. CDR3 length equals 14 residues. Here the CDR3 DNA reads TGTGCCATCGGGGGGGCAGGGGGCAATGAAAAACTGTTTTTT. Amino acids: CAIGGAGGNEKLFF.

V usage is TRBV7-3 and J usage is TRBJ2-1; 14 nucleotides align to TRBD2. V trimming: 6 bases; J trimming: 7 bases; junction bases outside the gene matches: 2. CDR3 length equals 14 residues. Germline lookup yields CDR1 SGHTA and CDR2 FQGTGA. The CDR3 loop reads CASRGTSGSNEQFF. The CDR3 nucleotides are TGTGCCAGCAGGGGGACTAGCGGGAGTAATGAGCAGTTCTTC. The variable domain in full, with the rest retrieved from reference TRBV7-3 and TRBJ2-1, is GAGVSQTPSNKVTEKGKYVELRCDPISGHTALYWYRQSLGQGPEFLIYFQGTGAADDSGLPNDRFFAVRPEGSVSTLKIQRTERGDSAVYLCASRGTSGSNEQFFGPGTRLTVL.

This clonotype was counted between two and nine times. The genes are TRBV2 and TRBJ2-2; 8 nucleotides match TRBD1. The CDR3 covers 16 residues. Germline CDR1 reads SNHLY; CDR2 reads FYNNEI. The J segment lost 5 bases and the V segment lost 5 bases, leaving 10 bases of the junction unmatched. CDR3 DNA: TGTGCCAGCAGTAAACCCAGGGGGCGCAAAACCGGGGAGCTGTTTTTT. Residues: CASSKPRGRKTGELFF.

The V gene is TRBV20-1, the J gene TRBJ1-2; D might be TRBD1 (5 bases). V was trimmed by 3 bases and J by 7 bases, leaving 12 bases between them. The CDR3 loop spans 12 amino acids. Germline CDR1 is DFQATT and CDR2 is SNEGSKA (reference sequence). The CDR3 region has the DNA TGCAGTGCTAGTCTTCAGGGCGGTGGCTACACCTTC. Protein product: CSASLQGGGYTF.

The V and J genes are TRBV20-1 and TRBJ1-5, with D possibly TRBD1 on 6 matching bases. Trimming removed 2 bases at V and 6 bases at J, with 14 bases between. CDR3 size: 14 residues. Germline CDR1 and CDR2: DFQATT and SNEGSKA (reference sequence). The CDR3, as DNA: TGCAGTGCTAGATTGGCCGGGGGCAGTCAGCCCCAGCATTTT. Its translation is CSARLAGGSQPQHF.

This clonotype showed up just a few times. This sequence joins TRBV5-1 and TRBJ2-5, with 9 bases identical to TRBD2. CDR1 is SGHRS and CDR2 is YFSETQ in the germline V gene. CDR3 length: 17 residues. Trimming removed 0 bases from V and 3 bases from J; junction bases left unmatched: 9. The CDR3 protein is CASSLVGLAGNEETQYF. Here the CDR3 DNA reads TGCGCCAGCAGCTTGGTAGGCCTAGCGGGGAATGAAGAGACCCAGTACTTC.

The gene calls are TRBV29-1 and TRBJ2-1; TRBD2 might be the D (5 bases). The V gene lost 1 base and the J gene lost 4 bases, with 8 bases spanning the gap. The CDR3 contains 13 residues. From germline, CDR1 is SQVTM and CDR2 ANQGSEA. This chain's CDR3 is CSVEGKRYNEQFF. The DNA of the CDR3 is TGCAGCGTTGAAGGAAAGCGGTACAATGAGCAGTTCTTC.

This sequence joins TRBV20-1 and TRBJ1-1, with 8 bases lining up with TRBD1. The CDR3 loop spans 13 amino acids. CDR1 and CDR2 (germline): DFQATT, SNEGSKA (reference sequence). V lost 5 bases and J lost 5; bases outside the gene matches: 7. CDR3: CSAEGQVKTEAFF. The CDR3 coding sequence is TGCAGTGCTGAGGGACAGGTAAAGACTGAAGCTTTCTTT.

This clonotype was found a few times. The chain combines TRBV20-1 with TRBJ1-1; D gene ambiguous. The CDR3 is 10 amino acids. V was shortened by 8 bases and J by 2 bases, with 6 bases between the two germline ends. The germline CDR1 and CDR2 sequences are DFQATT and SNEGSKA (reference sequence). In DNA, the CDR3 is TGCAGTCCCTATAACACTGAAGCTTTCTTT. This sequence encodes CSPYNTEAFF.

This clonotype was detected a few times. The chain joins TRBV10-1 to TRBJ2-3; 13 bases map to TRBD2. Germline CDR1 is WNHNN and CDR2 is SYGVQD (reference sequence). The CDR3 length is 15 residues. The junction had 5 bases not matched to a gene; V was cut back by 6 bases and J by 5 bases. CDR3 nucleotides: TGCGCCAGCAGCGTTGGACTAGCGGGAGTAGATACGCAGTATTTT. Translating gives CASSVGLAGVDTQYF.

The table lists this clonotype with a few counts. The chain carries TRBV5-1 and TRBJ2-3; 7 bases are a match to TRBD2. The trim removed 4 bases at V and 0 bases at J, leaving 5 bases unmatched. The length of the CDR3 is 15 residues. CDR1 SGHRS and CDR2 YFSETQ come from the germline V gene. The CDR3 sequence is CASSRISGSTDTQYF. As DNA, the CDR3 is TGCGCCAGCAGCCGTATTAGCGGGAGCACAGATACGCAGTATTTT. The complete variable domain, with remaining parts taken from reference TRBV5-1 and TRBJ2-3, reads KAGVTQTPRYLIKTRGQQVTLSCSPISGHRSVSWYQQTPGQGLQFLFEYFSETQRNKGNFPGRFSGRQFSNSRSEMNVSTLELGDSALYLCASSRISGSTDTQYFGPGTRLTVL.

There are a few counts of this clonotype. The V call is TRBV12-3 or TRBV12-4, the J call TRBJ2-3; 14 positions agree with TRBD2. The CDR3 covers 15 residues. After removal of 6 bases from V and 9 bases from J, the junction contained 8 bases not matched to a gene. The CDR3 coding sequence is TGTGCCAGCAGCAGGACTAGCGGGAGGCCCCGCACGCAGTATTTT. Amino acids: CASSRTSGRPRTQYF.

This clonotype has only a few counts. CDR3: CASTGQGAWEQYF. CDR3 DNA sequence: TGTGCCAGCACGGGACAGGGGGCTTGGGAGCAGTACTTC. The V call is TRBV12-3 or TRBV12-4, the J call TRBJ2-7; 12 bases agree with TRBD1. Trimming at V came to 7 bases and at J to 7 bases, leaving 5 bases not matched to a gene. The CDR3 contains 13 residues.

This clonotype was picked up a small number of times. The gene calls are TRBV5-1 and TRBJ2-7; 10 bases agree with TRBD2. V lost 0 bases to trimming and J lost 6 bases; unmatched junction nucleotides: 6. The CDR3 runs to 15 residues. CDR1 is SGHRS and CDR2 is YFSETQ in the germline V gene. CDR3 nucleotide sequence: TGCGCCAGCAGCTTGGCAGCGGGAGGGTCCGGCGAGCAGTACTTC. This sequence encodes CASSLAAGGSGEQYF. Full variable domain (rest looked up from reference TRBV5-1 and TRBJ2-7): KAGVTQTPRYLIKTRGQQVTLSCSPISGHRSVSWYQQTPGQGLQFLFEYFSETQRNKGNFPGRFSGRQFSNSRSEMNVSTLELGDSALYLCASSLAAGGSGEQYFGPGTRLTVT.

Only a few counts were recorded for this clonotype. The chain employs TRBV5-6 and TRBJ1-3; a weak D match, TRBD1 (5 bases). Germline CDR1 and CDR2: SGHDT and YYEEEE. The CDR3 loop spans 14 amino acids. Trimming left V 4 bases short and J 4 bases short, with 12 bases between. CDR3 amino acids: CASSRQPTGNTIYF. CDR3 nucleotide sequence: TGTGCCAGCAGCCGACAGCCTACGGGAAACACCATATATTTT.

This clonotype was observed a few times. This chain joins TRBV4-2 and TRBJ2-7; 7 nucleotides agree with TRBD2. The trim removed 0 bases at V and 3 bases at J, leaving 11 bases unmatched. The CDR3 loop spans 17 amino acids. Germline values: CDR1 LGHNA, CDR2 YNFKEQ. CDR3 loop: CASSQDLPGTTYYEQYF. CDR3 nucleotides: TGTGCCAGCAGCCAAGATTTGCCCGGGACTACCTACTACGAGCAGTACTTC.

The CDR3 is CASSESGLVPRSGEQYF. The CDR3 nucleotides read TGTGCCAGCAGTGAATCGGGACTAGTCCCCAGATCTGGTGAGCAGTACTTC. The V and J genes are TRBV2 and TRBJ2-7, with TRBD2 matching over 8 bases. The CDR3 sequence is 17 residues long. CDR1 is SNHLY, CDR2 FYNNEI, per germline. Trimming removed 2 bases from V and 7 bases from J; junction bases left unmatched: 16. Complete variable domain (other parts from reference TRBV2 and TRBJ2-7): EPEVTQTPSHQVTQMGQEVILRCVPISNHLYFYWYRQILGQKVEFLVSFYNNEISEKSEIFDDQFSVERPDGSNFTLKIRSTKLEDSAMYFCASSESGLVPRSGEQYFGPGTRLTVT.

The chain recombines TRBV20-1 with TRBJ2-5; D ambiguous. Germline V gene sequence: CDR1 DFQATT, CDR2 SNEGSKA (reference sequence). The CDR3 sequence is 13 residues long. Trimming stripped 0 bases from V and 5 bases from J, with 10 bases between. The CDR3 loop reads CSAREDRRETQYF. CDR3 DNA sequence: TGCAGTGCTAGAGAGGACCGAAGGGAGACCCAGTACTTC.

The sample holds many counts of this clonotype. V is TRBV5-1 and J is TRBJ2-7; weak D call: TRBD1 (5 bases). V was pared by 0 bases and J by 2 bases, with 12 bases between. There are 15 residues in the CDR3. CDR1 is SGHRS, CDR2 YFSETQ, per germline. This CDR3 is CASSLAVTGTYEQYF. As DNA, the CDR3 is TGCGCCAGCAGCTTGGCGGTAACAGGCACCTACGAGCAGTACTTC.

This clonotype appeared a few times. This sequence joins TRBV7-9 and TRBJ1-2, with D hard to call. The CDR3 covers 13 residues. CDR1 and CDR2 from the germline V gene are SEHNR and FQNEAQ (reference sequence). The V end was cut by 5 bases, the J end by 4 bases, with 11 bases between. The CDR3 DNA is TGTGCCAGCAGCCCCACTCAGACCTATGGCTACACCTTC. Its protein product is CASSPTQTYGYTF. The whole variable domain, filled in from reference TRBV7-9 and TRBJ1-2, reads DTGVSQNPRHKITKRGQNVTFRCDPISEHNRLYWYRQTLGQGPEFLTYFQNEAQLEKSRLLSDRFSAERPKGSFSTLEIQRTEQGDSAMYLCASSPTQTYGYTFGSGTRLTVV.

This rearrangement joins TRBV5-1 to TRBJ2-7; unclear D gene. Trimming took 0 bases from V and 4 from J, leaving 17 bases between them. The V gene's germline CDR1 is SGHRS and CDR2 YFSETQ. The CDR3 spans 16 residues. The CDR3 bases are TGCGCCAGCAGCTTGGTGGGCAGGCTGGGGATTTACGAGCAGTACTTC. The encoded protein is CASSLVGRLGIYEQYF.